This TCR beta chain is from a study of CD8 T cells in ankylosing spondylitis. Study-wide results and caveats: Reports of some motif variants in reactive arthritis synovial fluid and blood predate this one.

This clonotype was observed a handful of times. What it recognizes is unknown. The V gene's germline CDR1 is SGDLS and CDR2 YYNGEE. There are 13 residues in the CDR3. V was clipped by 0 bases and J by 8 bases; unmatched bases: 2. TCRdb reprocessed the 5' RACE reads with MiXCR, giving one entry per CDR3 protein. The data contain about 180,000 distinct CDR3 sequences, roughly 10% of them singletons. Material: blood, either unsorted or a sorted T cell fraction (not recorded which). The TCR sequence derives from a female donor with ankylosing spondylitis or in good health (not recorded which). The genes are TRBV9 and TRBJ1-2, with 9 bases matching TRBD1. The CDR3 DNA sequence: TGTGCCAGCAGCGTAGGACAGGGGGGAGGCTACACCTTC. This translates into CASSVGQGGGYTF.